One sample yielded the 4 T cell receptor beta chains listed below, sequenced in a study of T cell responses to AZD1222 COVID-19 vaccine. Sequencing was performed with immunoSEQ multiplex PCR; in TCRdb, only in-frame clones are kept and a portion is missing. The sample consists of about 110,000 clones, 94% of them appearing once. Sequencing used peripheral blood, obtained 28 days after the second AZD1222 dose. The source is an adult who received the AZD1222 COVID-19 vaccine.

This chain uses TRBV19 with TRBJ1-2; D uncertain. The CDR3 covers 16 residues. V lost 1 base and J 4 bases, leaving 16 bases between the germline ends. Looked up from germline, CDR1 is LNHDA and CDR2 is SQIVND (reference sequence). CDR3 sequence (DNA): TGTGCCAGTAGTATAGCCTCCGGGATTTTAGGCTATGGCTACACCTTC. Encoded protein: CASSIASGILGYGYTF.

The V call is TRBV14, the J call TRBJ1-1; D uncertain. Germline V gene sequence: CDR1 SGHDN, CDR2 FVKESK. The CDR3 consists of 12 residues. Trimming left V 4 bases short and J 1 base short, with 4 bases between. In DNA, the CDR3 is TGTGCCAGCAGCCTTTGGAACACTGAAGCTTTCTTT. The encoded protein is CASSLWNTEAFF.

The chain uses TRBV6-5 and TRBJ1-2; D is undetermined. The CDR3 totals 13 residues. From germline, CDR1 is MNHEY and CDR2 SVGAGI. Trimming removed 2 bases at V and 4 bases at J, with 8 bases between. The CDR3 here is CASSYAGSYGYTF. CDR3 nucleotide sequence: TGTGCCAGCAGTTACGCCGGGAGCTATGGCTACACCTTC.

This clone was seen once. The rearrangement joins TRBV30 to TRBJ1-2, with D possibly TRBD1 on 5 matching bases. The germline gives CDR1 GTSNPN, CDR2 SVGIG (reference sequence). V lost 4 bases and J 6 bases, leaving 21 bases between the germline ends. There are 15 residues in the CDR3. The CDR3 DNA reads TGTGCCTGGAATCTGGGGCTTCAAGAAGGAAATGGCTACACCTTC. Protein product: CAWNLGLQEGNGYTF.